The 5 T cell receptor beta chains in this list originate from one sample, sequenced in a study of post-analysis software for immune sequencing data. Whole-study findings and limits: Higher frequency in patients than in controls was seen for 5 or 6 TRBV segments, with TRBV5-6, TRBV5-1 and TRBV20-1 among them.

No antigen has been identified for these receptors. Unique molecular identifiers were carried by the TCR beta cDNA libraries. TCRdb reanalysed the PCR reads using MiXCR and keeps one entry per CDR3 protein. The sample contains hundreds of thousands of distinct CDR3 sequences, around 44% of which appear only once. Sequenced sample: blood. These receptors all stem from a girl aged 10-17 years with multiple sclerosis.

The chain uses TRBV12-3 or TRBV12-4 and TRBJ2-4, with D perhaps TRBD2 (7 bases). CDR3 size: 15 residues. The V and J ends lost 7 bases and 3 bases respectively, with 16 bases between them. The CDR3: CASKGGGSGKNIQYF. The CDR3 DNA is TGTGCCAGCAAGGGGGGCGGGAGCGGCAAAAACATTCAGTACTTC.

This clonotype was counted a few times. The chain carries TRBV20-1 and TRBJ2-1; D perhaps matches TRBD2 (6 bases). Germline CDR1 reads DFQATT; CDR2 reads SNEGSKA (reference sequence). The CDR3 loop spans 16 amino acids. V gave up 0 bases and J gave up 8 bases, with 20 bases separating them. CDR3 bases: TGCAGTGCTAGAGATCCCCAGCGGGCCTATCTTGATGAGCAGTTCTTC. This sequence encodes CSARDPQRAYLDEQFF.

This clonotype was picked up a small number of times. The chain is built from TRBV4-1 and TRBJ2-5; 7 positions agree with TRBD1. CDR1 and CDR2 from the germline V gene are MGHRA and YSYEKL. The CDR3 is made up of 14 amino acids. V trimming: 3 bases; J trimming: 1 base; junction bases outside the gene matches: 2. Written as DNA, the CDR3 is TGCGCCAGCAGCCACCACAGGGGCCAAGAGACCCAGTACTTC. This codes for CASSHHRGQETQYF.

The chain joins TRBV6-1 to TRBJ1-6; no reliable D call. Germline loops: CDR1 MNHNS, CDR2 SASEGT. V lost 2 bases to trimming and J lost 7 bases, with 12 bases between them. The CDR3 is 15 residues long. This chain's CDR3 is CASSELYSENSPLHF. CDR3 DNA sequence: TGTGCCAGCAGTGAACTCTACAGTGAGAATTCACCCCTCCACTTT.

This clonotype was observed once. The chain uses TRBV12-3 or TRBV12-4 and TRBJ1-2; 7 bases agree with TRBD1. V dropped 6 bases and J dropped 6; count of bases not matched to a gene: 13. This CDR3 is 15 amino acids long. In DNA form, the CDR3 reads TGTGCCAGCAGAAACCCGGGACAGTCTTTCGATGGCTACACCTTC. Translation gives CASRNPGQSFDGYTF.